This passage covers 2 T cell receptor beta chains from one sample sequenced in a study of blood T cells in healthy people across ages. Alongside a J-beta primer mix, a sample-barcoded 5' primer served in a second PCR lasting roughly 7 to 12 cycles. A single record per CDR3 protein comes from TCRdb applying MiXCR to the 5' RACE reads. Among approximately 360,000 distinct CDR3 sequences listed, about half were seen once. Sequencing was done on a sample of blood. The receptors come from a man in his 60s in good health.

This clonotype was seen a few times. The chain couples TRBV20-1 to TRBJ1-6, with D hard to call. The germline V gene encodes CDR1 DFQATT and CDR2 SNEGSKA (reference sequence). The V end lost 1 base, the J end lost 7 bases, and 11 bases lay between the germline ends. The CDR3 covers 14 residues. CDR3: CSARGGVGNSPLHF. The CDR3 DNA reads as TGCAGTGCTAGAGGGGGAGTGGGGAATTCACCCCTCCACTTT.

The genes are TRBV7-6 and TRBJ2-1, with D perhaps being TRBD1 or TRBD2 (5 bases each). Trimming removed 4 bases at V and 13 bases at J, with 14 bases between. The CDR3 extends over 12 amino acids. CDR1 and CDR2 (germline): SGHVS, FNYEAQ. The CDR3 DNA is TGTGCCAGCAGCTCTCGCAGGGAGACCCAGTTCTTC. Protein product: CASSSRRETQFF. Full variable domain (outside the CDR3, taken from reference TRBV7-6 and TRBJ2-1): GAGVSQSPRYKVTKRGQDVALRCDPISGHVSLYWYRQALGQGPEFLTYFNYEAQQDKSGLPNDRFSAERPEGSISTLTIQRTEQRDSAMYRCASSSRRETQFFGPGTRLTVL.